This TCR beta chain was sequenced during a study of control samples from healthy donors and cancer patients. V dropped 0 bases and J dropped 4; count of bases not matched to a gene: 3. The CDR3 runs to 15 residues. Germline V gene sequence: CDR1 SGHRS, CDR2 YFSETQ. Repertoires were generated with immunoSEQ multiplex PCR, while TCRdb's copy carries only in-frame clones and drops some. The table has about 96,000 clones, approximately 95% seen once. Specimen: blood. V is TRBV5-1 and J is TRBJ2-1; TRBD2 agrees at 8 bases. The clonotype was recovered from a man aged 18 to 30 in good health. The chain's CDR3 is CASSLGGGRYNEQFF. The CDR3 DNA follows: TGCGCCAGCAGCTTGGGTGGCGGGAGGTACAATGAGCAGTTCTTC.